This T cell receptor beta chain was sequenced in a study of T cell responses to AZD1222 COVID-19 vaccine. Study outcomes and limitations: Vaccine-related CD4 TCRs covered spike, predominating at 160-218 and 743-854. Clonal diversity was possibly underestimated; the donors were predominantly white British and more often female. Repertoire samples came only from after the peak T cell response. Only a handful of individuals given AZD1222 were seropositive at baseline.

Per germline, CDR1 LGHDT and CDR2 YNNKEL (reference sequence). V was pared by 0 bases and J by 2 bases, with 5 bases between. The CDR3 contains 14 residues. Notes on this clone: Its antigen is not identified.

Produced via immunoSEQ multiplex PCR; TCRdb's table is partial and in-frame only. The table records roughly 200,000 clones, almost 95% of them present only once. The starting material was peripheral blood, obtained on day 0 of AZD1222 vaccination. V is TRBV3-1 (or the pseudogene TRBV3-2) and J is TRBJ1-5; the D is unclear. The sequence was collected from an adult in good health. CDR3 protein: CASSQERGNQPQHF. Here the CDR3 DNA reads TGTGCCAGCAGCCAAGAGAGAGGCAATCAGCCCCAGCATTTT.